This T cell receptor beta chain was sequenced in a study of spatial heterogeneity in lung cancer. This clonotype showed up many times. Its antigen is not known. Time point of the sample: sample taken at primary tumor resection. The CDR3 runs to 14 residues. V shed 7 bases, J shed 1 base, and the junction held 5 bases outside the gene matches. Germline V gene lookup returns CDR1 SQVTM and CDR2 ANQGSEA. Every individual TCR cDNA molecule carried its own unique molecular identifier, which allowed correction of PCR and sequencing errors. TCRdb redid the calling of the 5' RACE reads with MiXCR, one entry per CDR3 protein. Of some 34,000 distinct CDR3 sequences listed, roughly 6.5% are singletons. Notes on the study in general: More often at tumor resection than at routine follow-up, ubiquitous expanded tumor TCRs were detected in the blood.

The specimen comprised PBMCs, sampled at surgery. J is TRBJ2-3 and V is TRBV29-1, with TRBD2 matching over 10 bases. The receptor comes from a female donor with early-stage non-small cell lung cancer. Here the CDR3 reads CSGQGTSGTDTQYF. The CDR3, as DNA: TGCAGCGGACAAGGGACTAGCGGCACAGATACGCAGTATTTT.